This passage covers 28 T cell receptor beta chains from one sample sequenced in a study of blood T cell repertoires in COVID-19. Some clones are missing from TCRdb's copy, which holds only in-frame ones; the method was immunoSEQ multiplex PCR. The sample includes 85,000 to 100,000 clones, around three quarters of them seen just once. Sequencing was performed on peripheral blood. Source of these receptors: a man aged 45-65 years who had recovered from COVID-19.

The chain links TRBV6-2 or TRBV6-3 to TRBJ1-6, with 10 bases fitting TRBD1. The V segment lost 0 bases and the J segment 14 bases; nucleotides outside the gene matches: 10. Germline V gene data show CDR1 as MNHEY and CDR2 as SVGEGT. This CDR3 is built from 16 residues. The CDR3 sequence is CASSYSPGQGILSLHF. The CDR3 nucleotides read TGTGCCAGCAGTTACTCACCGGGACAGGGGATTTTGTCCCTCCACTTT.

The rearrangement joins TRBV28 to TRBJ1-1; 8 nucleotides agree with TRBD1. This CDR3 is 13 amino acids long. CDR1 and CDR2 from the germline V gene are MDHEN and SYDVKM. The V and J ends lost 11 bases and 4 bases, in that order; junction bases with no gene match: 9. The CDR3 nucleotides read TGTGCCGGATCACGTCAGGGGGCCACTGAAGCTTTCTTT. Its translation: CAGSRQGATEAFF.

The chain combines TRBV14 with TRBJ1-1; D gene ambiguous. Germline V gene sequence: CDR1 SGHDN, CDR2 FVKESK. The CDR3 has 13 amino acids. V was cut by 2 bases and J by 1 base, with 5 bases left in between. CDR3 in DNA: TGTGCCAGCAGCCAAACACAGAACACTGAAGCTTTCTTT. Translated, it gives CASSQTQNTEAFF.

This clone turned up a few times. CDR3 coding DNA: TGCGCCAGCAGTGATACTAGTCAGCAGTTCTTC. Translated: CASSDTSQQFF. V usage is TRBV10-2 and J usage is TRBJ2-1; TRBD2 might be the D (5 bases). The CDR3 is 11 amino acids. Trimming left V 3 bases short and J 11 bases short, with 8 bases between. Germline values: CDR1 WSHSY, CDR2 SAAADI.

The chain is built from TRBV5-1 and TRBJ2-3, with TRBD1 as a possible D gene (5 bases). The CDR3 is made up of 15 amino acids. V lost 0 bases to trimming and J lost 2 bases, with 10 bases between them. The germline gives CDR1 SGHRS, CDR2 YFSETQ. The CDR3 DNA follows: TGCGCCAGCAGCTTGGCAGGACAAATCACAGATACGCAGTATTTT. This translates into CASSLAGQITDTQYF.

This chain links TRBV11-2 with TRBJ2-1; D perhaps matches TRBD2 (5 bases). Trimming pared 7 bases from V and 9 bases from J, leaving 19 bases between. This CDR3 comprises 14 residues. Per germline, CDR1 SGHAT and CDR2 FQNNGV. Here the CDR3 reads CASTASAGLSEQFF. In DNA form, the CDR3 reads TGTGCCAGCACCGCTTCAGCTGGACTCTCTGAGCAGTTCTTC. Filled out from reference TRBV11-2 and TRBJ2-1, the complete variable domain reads EAGVAQSPRYKIIEKRQSVAFWCNPISGHATLYWYQQILGQGPKLLIQFQNNGVVDDSQLPKDRFSAERLKGVDSTLKIQPAKLEDSAVYLCASTASAGLSEQFFGPGTRLTVL.

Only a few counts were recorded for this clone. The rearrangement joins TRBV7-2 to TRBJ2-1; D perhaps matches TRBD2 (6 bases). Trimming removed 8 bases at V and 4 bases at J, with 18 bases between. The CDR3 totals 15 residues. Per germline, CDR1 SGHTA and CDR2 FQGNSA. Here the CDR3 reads CASGGTGWNYNEQFF. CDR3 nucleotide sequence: TGTGCCAGCGGGGGGACGGGATGGAATTACAATGAGCAGTTCTTC. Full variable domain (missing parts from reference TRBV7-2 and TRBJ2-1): GAGVSQSPSNKVTEKGKDVELRCDPISGHTALYWYRQSLGQGLEFLIYFQGNSAPDKSGLPSDRFSAERTGGSVSTLTIQRTQQEDSAVYLCASGGTGWNYNEQFFGPGTRLTVL.

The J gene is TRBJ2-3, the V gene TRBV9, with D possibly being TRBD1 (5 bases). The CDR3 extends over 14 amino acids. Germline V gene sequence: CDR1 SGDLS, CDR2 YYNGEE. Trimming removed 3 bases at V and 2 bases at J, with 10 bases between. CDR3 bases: TGTGCCAGCAGCGCCAAAGGGGTCACAGATACGCAGTATTTT. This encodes CASSAKGVTDTQYF.

CDR3 loop: CASSPKTGTYNSPLHF. The CDR3 coding sequence is TGTGCCAGTAGTCCGAAGACAGGGACCTATAATTCACCCCTCCACTTT. The chain carries TRBV19 and TRBJ1-6, with 7 bases aligning to TRBD1. The germline gives CDR1 LNHDA, CDR2 SQIVND (reference sequence). The V gene end was trimmed by 5 bases and the J gene end by 2 bases; junction bases not matched to a gene: 6. The CDR3 runs 16 residues.

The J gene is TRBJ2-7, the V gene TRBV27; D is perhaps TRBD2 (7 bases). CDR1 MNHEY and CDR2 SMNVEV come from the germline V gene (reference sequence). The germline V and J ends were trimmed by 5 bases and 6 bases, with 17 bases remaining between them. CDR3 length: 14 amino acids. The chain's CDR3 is CASSPGGRPSEQYF. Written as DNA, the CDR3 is TGTGCCAGCAGTCCGGGGGGCAGGCCTTCCGAGCAGTACTTC.

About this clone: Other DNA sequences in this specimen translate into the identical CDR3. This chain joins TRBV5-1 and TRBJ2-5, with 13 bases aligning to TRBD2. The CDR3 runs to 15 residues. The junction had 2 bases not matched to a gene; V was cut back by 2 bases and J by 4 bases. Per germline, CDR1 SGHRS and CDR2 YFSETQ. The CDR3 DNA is TGCGCCAGCAGCTTACGGACTAGCGGGGGAGAGACCCAGTACTTC. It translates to CASSLRTSGGETQYF.

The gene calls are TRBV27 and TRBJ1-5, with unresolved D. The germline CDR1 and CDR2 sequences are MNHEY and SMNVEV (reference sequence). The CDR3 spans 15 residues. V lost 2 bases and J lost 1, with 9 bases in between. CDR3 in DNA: TGTGCCAGCAGTTTAGAGGGAGCGAGCAATCAGCCCCAGCATTTT. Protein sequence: CASSLEGASNQPQHF.

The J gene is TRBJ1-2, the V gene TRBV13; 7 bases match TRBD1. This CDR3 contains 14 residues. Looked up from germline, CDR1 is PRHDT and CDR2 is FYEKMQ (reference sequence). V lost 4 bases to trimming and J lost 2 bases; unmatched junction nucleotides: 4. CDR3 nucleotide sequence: TGTGCCAGCAGCTCACTACAGGGGAACTATGGCTACACCTTC. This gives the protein CASSSLQGNYGYTF.

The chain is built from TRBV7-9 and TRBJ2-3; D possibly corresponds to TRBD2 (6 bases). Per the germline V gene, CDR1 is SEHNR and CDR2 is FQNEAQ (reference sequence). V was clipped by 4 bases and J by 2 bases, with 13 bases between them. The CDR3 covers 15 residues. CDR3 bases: TGTGCCAGCAGCTCCCTCGGGAGCAACACAGATACGCAGTATTTT. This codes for CASSSLGSNTDTQYF. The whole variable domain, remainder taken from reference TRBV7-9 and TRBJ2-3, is DTGVSQNPRHKITKRGQNVTFRCDPISEHNRLYWYRQTLGQGPEFLTYFQNEAQLEKSRLLSDRFSAERPKGSFSTLEIQRTEQGDSAMYLCASSSLGSNTDTQYFGPGTRLTVL.

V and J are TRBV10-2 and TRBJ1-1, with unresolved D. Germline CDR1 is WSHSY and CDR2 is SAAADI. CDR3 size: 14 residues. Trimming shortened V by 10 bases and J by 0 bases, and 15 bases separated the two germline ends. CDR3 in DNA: TGCGCCACCTCGGGCGGGAGTTTGAACACTGAAGCTTTCTTT. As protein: CATSGGSLNTEAFF.

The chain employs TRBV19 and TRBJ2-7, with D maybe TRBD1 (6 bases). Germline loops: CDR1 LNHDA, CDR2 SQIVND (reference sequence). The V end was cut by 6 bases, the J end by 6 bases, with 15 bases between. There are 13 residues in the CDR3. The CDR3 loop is CASSVGGGIEQYF. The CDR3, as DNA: TGTGCCAGTAGCGTAGGGGGTGGTATCGAGCAGTACTTC.

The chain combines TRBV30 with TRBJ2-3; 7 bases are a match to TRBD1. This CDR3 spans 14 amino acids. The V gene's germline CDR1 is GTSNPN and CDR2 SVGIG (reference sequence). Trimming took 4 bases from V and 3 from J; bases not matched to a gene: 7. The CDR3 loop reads CAWKGDRKTDTQYF. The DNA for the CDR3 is TGTGCCTGGAAAGGGGACAGAAAAACAGATACGCAGTATTTT. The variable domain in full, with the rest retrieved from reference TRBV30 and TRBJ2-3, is SQTIHQWPATLVQPVGSPLSLECTVEGTSNPNLYWYRQAAGRGLQLLFYSVGIGQISSEVPQNLSASRPQDRQFILSSKKLLLSDSGFYLCAWKGDRKTDTQYFGPGTRLTVL.

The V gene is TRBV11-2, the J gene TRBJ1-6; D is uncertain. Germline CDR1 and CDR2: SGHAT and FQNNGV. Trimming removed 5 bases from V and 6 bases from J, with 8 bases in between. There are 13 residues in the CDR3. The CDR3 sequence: CASSISFNSPLHF. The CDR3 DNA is TGTGCCAGCAGCATCAGTTTTAATTCACCCCTCCACTTT. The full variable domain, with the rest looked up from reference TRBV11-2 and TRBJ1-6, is EAGVAQSPRYKIIEKRQSVAFWCNPISGHATLYWYQQILGQGPKLLIQFQNNGVVDDSQLPKDRFSAERLKGVDSTLKIQPAKLEDSAVYLCASSISFNSPLHFGNGTRLTVT.

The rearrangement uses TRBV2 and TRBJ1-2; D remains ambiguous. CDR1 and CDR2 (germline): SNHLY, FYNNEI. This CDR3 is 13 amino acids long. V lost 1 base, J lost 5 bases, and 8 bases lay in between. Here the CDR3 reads CASSEVTLYGYTF. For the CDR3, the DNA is TGTGCCAGCAGTGAAGTCACTTTATATGGCTACACCTTC.

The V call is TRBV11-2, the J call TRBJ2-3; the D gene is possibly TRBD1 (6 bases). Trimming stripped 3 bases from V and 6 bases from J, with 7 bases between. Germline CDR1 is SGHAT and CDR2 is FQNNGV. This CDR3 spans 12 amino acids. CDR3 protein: CASSFQGDTQYF. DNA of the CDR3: TGTGCCAGCAGCTTCCAGGGGGATACGCAGTATTTT. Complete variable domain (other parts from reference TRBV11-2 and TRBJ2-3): EAGVAQSPRYKIIEKRQSVAFWCNPISGHATLYWYQQILGQGPKLLIQFQNNGVVDDSQLPKDRFSAERLKGVDSTLKIQPAKLEDSAVYLCASSFQGDTQYFGPGTRLTVL.

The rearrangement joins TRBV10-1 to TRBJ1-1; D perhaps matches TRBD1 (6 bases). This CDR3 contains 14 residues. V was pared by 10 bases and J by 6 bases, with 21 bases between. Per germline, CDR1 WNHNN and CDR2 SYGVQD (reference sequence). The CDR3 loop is CATLKGGESAEAFF. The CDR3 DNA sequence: TGCGCCACATTAAAAGGGGGAGAGAGCGCTGAAGCTTTCTTT.

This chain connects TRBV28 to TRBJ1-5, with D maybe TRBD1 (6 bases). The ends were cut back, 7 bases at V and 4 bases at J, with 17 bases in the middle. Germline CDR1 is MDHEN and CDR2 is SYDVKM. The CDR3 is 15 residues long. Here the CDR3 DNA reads TGTGCCAGCACTGTTACAGGGTTATGGAATCAGCCCCAGCATTTT. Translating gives CASTVTGLWNQPQHF.

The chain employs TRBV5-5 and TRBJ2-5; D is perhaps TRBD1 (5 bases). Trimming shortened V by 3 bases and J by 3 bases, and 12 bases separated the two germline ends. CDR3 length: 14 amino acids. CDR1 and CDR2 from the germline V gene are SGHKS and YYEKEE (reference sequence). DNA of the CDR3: TGTGCCAGCAGCTCGTCGTCGACAGAAGAGACCCAGTACTTC. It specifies CASSSSSTEETQYF.

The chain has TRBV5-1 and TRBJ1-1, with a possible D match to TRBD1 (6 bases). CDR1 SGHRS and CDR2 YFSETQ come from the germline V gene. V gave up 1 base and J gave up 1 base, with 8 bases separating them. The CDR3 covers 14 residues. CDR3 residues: CASSLTGPNTEAFF. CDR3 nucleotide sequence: TGCGCCAGCAGCTTGACAGGGCCGAACACTGAAGCTTTCTTT.

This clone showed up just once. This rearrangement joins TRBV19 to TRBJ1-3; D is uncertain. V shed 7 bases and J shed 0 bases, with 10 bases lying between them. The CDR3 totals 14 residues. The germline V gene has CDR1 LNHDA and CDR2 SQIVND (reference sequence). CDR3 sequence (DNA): TGTGCCAGTAACCGTCCGGTCTCTGGAAACACCATATATTTT. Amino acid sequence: CASNRPVSGNTIYF.

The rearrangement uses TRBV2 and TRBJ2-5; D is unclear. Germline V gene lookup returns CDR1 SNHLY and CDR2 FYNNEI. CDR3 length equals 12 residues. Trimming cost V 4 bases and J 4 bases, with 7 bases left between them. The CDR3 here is CASSAFPETQYF. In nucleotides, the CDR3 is TGTGCCAGCAGTGCCTTCCCAGAGACCCAGTACTTC.

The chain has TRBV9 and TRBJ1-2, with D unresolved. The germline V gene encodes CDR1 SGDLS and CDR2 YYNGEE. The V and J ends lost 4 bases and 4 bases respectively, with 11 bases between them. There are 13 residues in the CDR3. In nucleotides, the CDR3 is TGTGCCAGCAGCCTCGACACTGGCTATGGCTACACCTTC. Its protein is CASSLDTGYGYTF.

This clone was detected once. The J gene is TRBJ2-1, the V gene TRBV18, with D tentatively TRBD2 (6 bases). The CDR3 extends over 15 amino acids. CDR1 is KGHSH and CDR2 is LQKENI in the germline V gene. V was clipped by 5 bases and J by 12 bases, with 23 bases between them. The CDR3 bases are TGTGCCAGCTCAACGGGACTGCCGACCGAAGCTGGGCAGTTCTTC. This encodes CASSTGLPTEAGQFF. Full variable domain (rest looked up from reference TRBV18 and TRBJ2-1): NAGVMQNPRHLVRRRGQEARLRCSPMKGHSHVYWYRQLPEEGLKFMVYLQKENIIDESGMPKERFSAEFPKEGPSILRIQQVVRGDSAAYFCASSTGLPTEAGQFFGPGTRLTVL.